The clone carrying this TCR beta chain came up many times. The antigen is not known. The CDR3 is 14 amino acids. Germline CDR1 is SGHTA and CDR2 is FQGNSA. The germline V and J ends were trimmed by 2 bases and 2 bases, with 8 bases remaining between them. This sample is part of a study of blood T cells in healthy people across ages. Study overall: About one barcoded beta molecule per two T cells was the capture yield of template switching.

Whole-study findings and limits: While age rose, TCR beta diversity per million T cells dropped in a roughly linear way.

Sample-barcoded 5' priming and a J-beta primer mix drove a second PCR of roughly 6 to 12 cycles. Each of the cDNA molecules was tagged by a template-switch adaptor with 12 random nucleotides. Each of the samples gave a minimum of 2.5 million paired-end reads that contained CDR3. One entry per CDR3 protein, called by TCRdb with MiXCR from the 5' RACE reads. Of 650,000 or so distinct CDR3 sequences in the sample, roughly half were seen once. V usage is TRBV7-2 and J usage is TRBJ2-3; D is ambiguous. The clonotype comes from a woman of 80 years or more in good health. Sequencing was done on a sample of blood. CDR3 region: CASSLWGSTDTQYF. For the CDR3, the DNA is TGTGCCAGCAGCTTATGGGGTTCCACAGATACGCAGTATTTT.